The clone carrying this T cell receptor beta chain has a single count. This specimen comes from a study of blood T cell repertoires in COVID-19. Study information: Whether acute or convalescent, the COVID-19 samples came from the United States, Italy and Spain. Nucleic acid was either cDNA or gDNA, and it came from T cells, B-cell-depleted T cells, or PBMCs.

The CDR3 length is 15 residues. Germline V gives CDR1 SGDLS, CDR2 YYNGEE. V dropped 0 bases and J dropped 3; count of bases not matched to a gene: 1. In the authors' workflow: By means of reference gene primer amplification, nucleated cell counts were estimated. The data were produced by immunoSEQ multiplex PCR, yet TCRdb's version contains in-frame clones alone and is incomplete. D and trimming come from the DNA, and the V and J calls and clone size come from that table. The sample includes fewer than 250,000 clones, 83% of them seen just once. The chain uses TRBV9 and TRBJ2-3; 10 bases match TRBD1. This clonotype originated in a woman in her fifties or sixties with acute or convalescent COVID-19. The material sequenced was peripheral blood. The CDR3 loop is CASSVGQGATDTQYF. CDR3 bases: TGTGCCAGCAGCGTAGGACAGGGGGCAACAGATACGCAGTATTTT.